This is a list of T cell receptor beta chains from one sample in a study of blood T cells in healthy people across ages. TCRdb fed the 5' RACE reads into MiXCR, producing one record per CDR3 protein. Of around 670,000 distinct CDR3 sequences in the sample, about 28% were seen once. Sequenced sample: blood. These receptor sequences come from a woman aged 80 or older in good health. The CDR3 runs from the conserved cysteine through the conserved F or W. A D gene is named only where the DNA matches it firmly. Size is stated for part of the rows, as once, few or many counts, or as a class when the clone is expanded.

TRBD2	TRBJ2-1	TRBV29-1	many	TGCAGCGTTGAAAGGAGCGGGGGGGGGTACAATGAGCAGTTCTTC	CSVERSGGGYNEQFF
-	TRBJ1-4	TRBV4-3	-	TGCGCCAGCAGCCAGGACAGTTCAACTAATAAAAAACTGTTTTTT	CASSQDSSTNKKLFF
-	TRBJ1-2	TRBV20-1	many	TGCAGTGCTAGAGATCGGGAGGTACTTAACTATGGCTACACCTTC	CSARDREVLNYGYTF
-	TRBJ2-3	TRBV5-6	-	TGTGCCAGCAGCCCACTAAGCGGGCTCCCCACAGATACGCAGTATTTT	CASSPLSGLPTDTQYF
TRBD2	TRBJ2-1	TRBV7-2	many	TGTGCCAGCAGCTTAGATGGGGGTAGCGGGCGGGAGCAGTTCTTC	CASSLDGGSGREQFF
-	TRBJ1-1	TRBV27	few	TGTGCCAGCAGTCCCCGCCCGGGGTGGGTGGCTGAAGCTTTCTTT	CASSPRPGWVAEAFF
-	TRBJ2-1	TRBV7-8	-	-	CASSLVSVLGEQVF
-	TRBJ1-5	TRBV30	few	TGTGCCTGGAGTTGGGCAGGCTACAATCAGCCCCAGCATTTT	CAWSWAGYNQPQHF
-	TRBJ2-5	TRBV20-1	many	TGCAGTGCTCGGAGGGGGGAGACCCAGTACTTC	CSARRGETQYF
-	TRBJ2-4	TRBV7-9	-	TGTGCCAGCAGCGTTCGAGGGGGGCAAAACATTCAGTACTTC	CASSVRGGQNIQYF
-	TRBJ2-7	TRBV6-5	many	TGTGCCACCCGGAGGAATTTCGCCTCCTACGAGCAGTACTTC	CATRRNFASYEQYF
-	TRBJ2-1	TRBV1	many	TGCACCAGCAGCCCCCCCCACCGCAATGAGCAGTTCTTC	CTSSPPHRNEQFF
-	TRBJ1-2	TRBV7-9	many	TGTGCCAGCAGCTTGGTAGGAAGGAATGGCTACACCTTC	CASSLVGRNGYTF
-	TRBJ2-2	TRBV28	-	TGTGCCAGCACCGGGTCTTGGGGCGGGGAGCTGTTTTTT	CASTGSWGGELFF
-	TRBJ2-7	TRBV20-1	many	TGCAGTGCTAGAGGGACCTACGAGCAGTACTTC	CSARGTYEQYF
-	TRBJ2-4	TRBV20-1	many	TGCAGTGCTAGACTAGAGGTAGCCAAAAACATTCAGTACTTC	CSARLEVAKNIQYF
-	TRBJ2-7	TRBV3-1	once	TGTGCCAGCAGCCTAAGGCAGCCGGGGGATGCATCCGAGCAGTACTTC	CASSLRQPGDASEQYF
TRBD1	TRBJ1-2	TRBV5-1	many	TGCGCCAGCAGCTTGGATTCGGGTCAGGGGGCGAACTATGGCTACACCTTC	CASSLDSGQGANYGYTF
-	TRBJ2-1	TRBV3-1	many	TGTGCCAGCAGCCAAAGCGTTAATGAGCAGTTCTTC	CASSQSVNEQFF
TRBD2	TRBJ2-1	TRBV9	once	TGTGCCAGCAGCGTAGCTCCCAGTGGGGGGGACCATGAGCAGTTCTTC	CASSVAPSGGDHEQFF
-	TRBJ2-3	TRBV20-1	-	TGCAGTGCCCTTTTCCCGGGGGAGGGCACAGATACGCAGTATTTT	CSALFPGEGTDTQYF
TRBD1	TRBJ1-1	TRBV7-2	few	TGTGCCAGCAGCTCAGGGGGTCCTATGAACACTGAAGCTTTCTTT	CASSSGGPMNTEAFF
-	TRBJ2-7	TRBV7-2	-	TGTGCCAGTAGCCTCAAGGGGGACAACTCCTACGAGCAGTACTTC	CASSLKGDNSYEQYF
TRBD2	TRBJ2-2	TRBV7-3	-	TGTGCCAGCAGCTTCCGTGGGGGGGCCGGGGAGCTGTTTTTT	CASSFRGGAGELFF
-	TRBJ2-7	TRBV7-2	-	TGTGCCAGCACACGGGGTAGGGGTAACAATGAGCAGTACTTC	CASTRGRGNNEQYF
-	TRBJ1-4	TRBV6-1	many	TGTGCCAGCAAGGGGGGAACTAATGAAAAACTGTTTTTT	CASKGGTNEKLFF
-	TRBJ2-1	TRBV7-2	few	TGTGCCAGCAGCCTGACTAAATTGGTAAATGAGCAGTTCTTC	CASSLTKLVNEQFF
-	TRBJ2-1	TRBV7-2	once	TGTGCCAGCAGCCGTGGACAGAGCAGCTTCTACAATGAGCAGTTCTTC	CASSRGQSSFYNEQFF
-	TRBJ1-5	TRBV20-1	few	TGCAGTGCAAGGAGACAGTTAAGCGGCAATCAGCCCCAGCATTTT	CSARRQLSGNQPQHF
-	TRBJ1-2	TRBV24-1	many	TGTGCCACCAGTGATGCCGGATTTTATGGCTACACCTTC	CATSDAGFYGYTF
TRBD2	TRBJ2-2	TRBV29-1	few	TGCAGCGTTGAAACGGGGGGAGGGGCCGGGGAGCTGTTTTTT	CSVETGGGAGELFF
TRBD2	TRBJ2-5	TRBV20-1	many	TGCAGTGCTAGCTTTAGCGGGGGGGTCAAAGAGACCCAGTACTTC	CSASFSGGVKETQYF